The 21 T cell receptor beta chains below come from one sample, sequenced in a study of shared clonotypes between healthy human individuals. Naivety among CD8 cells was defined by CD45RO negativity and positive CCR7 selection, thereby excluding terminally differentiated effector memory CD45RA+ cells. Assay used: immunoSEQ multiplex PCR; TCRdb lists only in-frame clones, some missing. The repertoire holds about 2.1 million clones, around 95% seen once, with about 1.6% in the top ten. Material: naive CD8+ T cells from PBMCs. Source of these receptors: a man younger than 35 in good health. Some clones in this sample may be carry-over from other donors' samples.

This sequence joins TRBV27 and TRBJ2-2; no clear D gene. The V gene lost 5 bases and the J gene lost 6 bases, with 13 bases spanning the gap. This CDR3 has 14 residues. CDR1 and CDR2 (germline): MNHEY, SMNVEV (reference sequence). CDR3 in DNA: TGTGCCAGCAGTCCTACAAGAGTCCCCGGGGAGCTGTTTTTT. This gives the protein CASSPTRVPGELFF.

The CDR3 region has the DNA TGTGCCAGCAGTTTATTAGCGCACACAGATACGCAGTATTTT. As protein: CASSLLAHTDTQYF. J is TRBJ2-3 and V is TRBV27; weak D call: TRBD2 (5 bases). CDR3 length: 14 residues. V shed 1 base and J shed 2 bases, with 7 bases lying between them. CDR1 MNHEY and CDR2 SMNVEV come from the germline V gene (reference sequence).

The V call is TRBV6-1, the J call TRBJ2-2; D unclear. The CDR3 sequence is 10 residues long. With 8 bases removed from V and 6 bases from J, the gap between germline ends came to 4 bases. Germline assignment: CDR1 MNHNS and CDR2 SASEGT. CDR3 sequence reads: CASLAGELFF. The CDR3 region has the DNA TGTGCCAGCCTCGCCGGGGAGCTGTTTTTT.

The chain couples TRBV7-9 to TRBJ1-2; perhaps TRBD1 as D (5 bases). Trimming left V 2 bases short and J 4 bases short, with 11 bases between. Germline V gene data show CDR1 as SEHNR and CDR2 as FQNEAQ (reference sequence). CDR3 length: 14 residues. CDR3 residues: CASSLIRDFYGYTF. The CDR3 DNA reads TGTGCCAGCAGCTTAATTCGGGACTTCTATGGCTACACCTTC.

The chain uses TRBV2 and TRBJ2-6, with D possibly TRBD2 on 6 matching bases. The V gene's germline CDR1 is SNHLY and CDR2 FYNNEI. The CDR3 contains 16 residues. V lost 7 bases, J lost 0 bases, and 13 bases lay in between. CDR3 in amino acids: CASTEGTDSGANVLTF. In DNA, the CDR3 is TGTGCCAGCACGGAGGGGACGGACTCTGGGGCCAACGTCCTGACTTTC.

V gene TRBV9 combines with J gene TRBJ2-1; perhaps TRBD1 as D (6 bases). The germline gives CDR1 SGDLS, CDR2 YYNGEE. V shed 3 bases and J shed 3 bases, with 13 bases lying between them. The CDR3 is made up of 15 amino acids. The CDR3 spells CASSGGPGHYNEQFF. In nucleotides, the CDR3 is TGTGCCAGCAGCGGGGGGCCCGGACACTACAATGAGCAGTTCTTC.

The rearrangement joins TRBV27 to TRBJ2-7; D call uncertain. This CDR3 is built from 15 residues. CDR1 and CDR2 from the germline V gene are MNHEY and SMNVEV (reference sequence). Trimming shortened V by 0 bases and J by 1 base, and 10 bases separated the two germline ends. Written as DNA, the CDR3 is TGTGCCAGCAGTTTATCGAGTTACAGTTCCTACGAGCAGTACTTC. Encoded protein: CASSLSSYSSYEQYF.

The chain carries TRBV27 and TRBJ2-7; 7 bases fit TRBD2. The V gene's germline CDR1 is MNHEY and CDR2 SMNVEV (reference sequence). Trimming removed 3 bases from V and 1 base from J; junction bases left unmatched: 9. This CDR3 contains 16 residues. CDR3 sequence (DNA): TGTGCCAGCAGTTTCGGGGGTCCGGGGGGATCCTACGAGCAGTACTTC. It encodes CASSFGGPGGSYEQYF.

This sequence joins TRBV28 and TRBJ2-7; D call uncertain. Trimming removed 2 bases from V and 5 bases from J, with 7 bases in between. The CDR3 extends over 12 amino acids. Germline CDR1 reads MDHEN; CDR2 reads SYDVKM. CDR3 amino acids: CASSLGPHEQYF. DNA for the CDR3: TGTGCCAGCAGTTTAGGTCCCCACGAGCAGTACTTC. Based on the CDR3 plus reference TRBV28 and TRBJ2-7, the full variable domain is DVKVTQSSRYLVKRTGEKVFLECVQDMDHENMFWYRQDPGLGLRLIYFSYDVKMKEKGDIPEGYSVSREKKERFSLILESASTNQTSMYLCASSLGPHEQYFGPGTRLTVT.

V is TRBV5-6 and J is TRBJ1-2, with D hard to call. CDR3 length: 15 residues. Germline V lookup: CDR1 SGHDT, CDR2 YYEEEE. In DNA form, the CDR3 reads TGTGCAAGCCGGCTGCGGGCAGGCCCAGGCTATGGCTACACCTTC. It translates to CASRLRAGPGYGYTF.

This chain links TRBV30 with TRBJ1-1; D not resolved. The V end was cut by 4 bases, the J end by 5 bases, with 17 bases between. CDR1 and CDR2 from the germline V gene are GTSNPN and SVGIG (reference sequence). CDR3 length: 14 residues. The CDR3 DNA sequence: TGTGCCTGGATGGGCGTTCAGCCGGGAACTGAAGCTTTCTTT. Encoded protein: CAWMGVQPGTEAFF.

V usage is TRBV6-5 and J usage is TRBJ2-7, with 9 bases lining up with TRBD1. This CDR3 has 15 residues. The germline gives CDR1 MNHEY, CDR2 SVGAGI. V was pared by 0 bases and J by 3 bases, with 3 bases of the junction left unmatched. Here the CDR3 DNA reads TGTGCCAGCAGTTACTCCGGGACAGGGCTCTACGAGCAGTACTTC. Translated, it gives CASSYSGTGLYEQYF.

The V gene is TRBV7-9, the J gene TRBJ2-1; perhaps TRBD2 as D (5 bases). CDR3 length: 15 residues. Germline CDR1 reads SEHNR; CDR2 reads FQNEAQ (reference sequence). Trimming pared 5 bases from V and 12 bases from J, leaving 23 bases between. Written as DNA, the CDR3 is TGTGCCAGCAGCCCCCGGGGAGAAACAATGATGGTGCAGTTCTTC. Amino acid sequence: CASSPRGETMMVQFF.

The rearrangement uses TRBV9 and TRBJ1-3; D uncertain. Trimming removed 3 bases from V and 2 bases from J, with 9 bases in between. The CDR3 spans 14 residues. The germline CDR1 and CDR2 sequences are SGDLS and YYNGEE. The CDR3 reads CASSDPKTGNTIYF. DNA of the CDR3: TGTGCCAGCAGCGACCCAAAAACTGGAAACACCATATATTTT.

DNA for the CDR3: TGTGCCAGCAGTGAACGTCTAGCGGGAGAGGGGGGCACAGATACGCAGTATTTT. Translated, it gives CASSERLAGEGGTDTQYF. The chain is built from TRBV2 and TRBJ2-3, with 10 bases aligning to TRBD2. V lost 2 bases to trimming and J lost 1 base; unmatched junction nucleotides: 9. The CDR3 runs to 18 residues. CDR1 and CDR2 (germline): SNHLY, FYNNEI.

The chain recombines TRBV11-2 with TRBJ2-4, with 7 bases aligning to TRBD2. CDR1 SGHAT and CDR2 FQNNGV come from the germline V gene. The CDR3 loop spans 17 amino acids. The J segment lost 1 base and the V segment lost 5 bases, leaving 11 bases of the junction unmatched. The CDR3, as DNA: TGTGCCAGCAGCCCATTGGCGGGAGAGTTGGCCAAAAACATTCAGTACTTC. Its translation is CASSPLAGELAKNIQYF.

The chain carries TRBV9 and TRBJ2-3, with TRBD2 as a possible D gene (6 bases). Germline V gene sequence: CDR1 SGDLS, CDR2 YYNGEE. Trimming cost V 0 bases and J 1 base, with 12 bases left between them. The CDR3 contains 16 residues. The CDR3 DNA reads TGTGCCAGCAGCGTAGCCGTGTGGGAGGGCACAGATACGCAGTATTTT. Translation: CASSVAVWEGTDTQYF.

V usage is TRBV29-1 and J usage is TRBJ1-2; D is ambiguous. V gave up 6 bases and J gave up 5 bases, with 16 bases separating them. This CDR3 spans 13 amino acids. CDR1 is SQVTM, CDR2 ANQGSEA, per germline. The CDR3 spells CSVTGLESYGYTF. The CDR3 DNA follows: TGCAGCGTGACCGGCCTCGAGTCTTATGGCTACACCTTC.

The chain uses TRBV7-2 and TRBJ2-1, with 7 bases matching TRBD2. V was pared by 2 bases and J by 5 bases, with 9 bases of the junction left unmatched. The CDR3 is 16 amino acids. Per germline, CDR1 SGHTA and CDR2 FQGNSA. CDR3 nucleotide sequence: TGTGCCAGCAGCTTATCGGGCTCGGGAGGAGACAATGAGCAGTTCTTC. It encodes CASSLSGSGGDNEQFF.

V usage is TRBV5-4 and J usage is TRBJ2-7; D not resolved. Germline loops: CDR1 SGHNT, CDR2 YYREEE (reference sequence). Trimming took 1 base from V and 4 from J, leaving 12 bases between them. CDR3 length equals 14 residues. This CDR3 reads CASSLNPGLYEQYF. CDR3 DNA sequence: TGTGCCAGCAGCTTGAACCCGGGCCTATACGAGCAGTACTTC.

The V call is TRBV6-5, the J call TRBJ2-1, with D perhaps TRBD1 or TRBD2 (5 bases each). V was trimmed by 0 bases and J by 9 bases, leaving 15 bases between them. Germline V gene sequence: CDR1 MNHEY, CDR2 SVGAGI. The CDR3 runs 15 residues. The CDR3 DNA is TGTGCCAGCAGTTACTCAGGGGACGGACGTGGTGAGCAGTTCTTC. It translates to CASSYSGDGRGEQFF.